This T cell receptor beta chain was sequenced during a study of blood T cells in healthy people across ages. PCR was performed a second time for about 7 to 11 cycles using a sample-barcoded 5' primer and a J-beta primer mix. One entry per CDR3 protein, called by TCRdb with MiXCR from the 5' RACE reads. Here the sample spans around 1.7 million distinct CDR3 sequences, approximately 30% being singletons. The CDR3 covers 14 residues. CDR1 SGHRS and CDR2 YFSETQ come from the germline V gene. PBMCs numbering at least 7 million were isolated per sample. Comments on this clonotype: What it binds is not known. Germline is not matched at one junction end, which may reflect a read error.

Findings of the study overall: The fall in TCR beta diversity per million T cells was roughly linear with age.

This sequence originates from a woman in her twenties or thirties in good health. The sequencing input was blood. This chain connects TRBV5-1 to TRBJ2-3; 9 bases are a match to TRBD2. CDR3 sequence (DNA): TGCACCAGCGCCCGCGGGGGGGCCGGAGATACGCAGTATTTT. Translation gives CTSARGGAGDTQYF.